A single TCR beta chain is shown here with its context. What it binds is not known. These data come from a study of T cells expressing NK-cell markers. Looking at the study overall: Sequencing covered eight donors, seven HCMV-seropositive and one seronegative. Regarding the study as a whole: It was still unclear whether expanded NKG2C+ T cell clones were HCMV specific.

TCR beta cDNA was made by 5'RACE template switching with UMIs. Using the 5' RACE reads, TCRdb records one entry per CDR3 protein without DNA. The repertoire table contains hundreds of thousands of distinct CDR3 sequences. Germline V CDR1 and CDR2: MGHDK, SYGVNS. This CDR3 region has 14 residues. This receptor was identified in a man younger than 30 in good health. Source material: blood T cells: a sorted CD56 or NKG2C T cell subset, CD4+ or CD8+ T cells, or bulk PBMC T cells (not recorded which). V and J are TRBV25-1 and TRBJ1-6; with no DNA, the TCRdb D assignment of TRBD1 cannot be verified. This chain's CDR3 is CASMRGQAHSPLHF.